Sequencing of this TCR beta chain was carried out in a study of blood T cells in healthy people across ages. Trimming removed 5 bases at V and 0 bases at J, with 17 bases between. Germline loops: CDR1 MNHNY, CDR2 SVGAGI (reference sequence). The CDR3 length is 17 residues. Comment on this clonotype: Its antigen is currently unknown.

General study results and limits: Long-lived donors exceeded aged donors in naive CD4+ cells and diversity.

For the second PCR, which ran for about 6 to 11 cycles, a sample-barcoded 5' primer and a J-beta primer mix were used. A 12-random-nucleotide template-switch adaptor tagged each cDNA molecule. Each of the samples gave a minimum of 2.5 million paired-end reads that contained CDR3. MiXCR, applied by TCRdb to the 5' RACE reads, yields one record per CDR3 protein. The repertoire has about 2 million distinct CDR3 sequences, 49% of them found once; the top ten carry 2% to 2.5%. Source material: blood. The chain carries TRBV6-6 and TRBJ2-1; D tentatively reads TRBD1 or TRBD2 (5 bases each). The sequence came from a middle-aged woman in good health. CDR3 sequence: CASSSHEGLLSYNEQFF. CDR3 coding DNA: TGTGCCAGCAGTAGCCACGAGGGGCTTCTCTCCTACAATGAGCAGTTCTTC.